These 26 T cell receptor beta chains originate from one sample sequenced in a study of blood T cell repertoires in COVID-19. Clones were sequenced by immunoSEQ multiplex PCR, and TCRdb holds only the in-frame ones, with some missing. This table has 400,000 to 500,000 clones, roughly 84% appearing once. Source material: PBMCs or T cells enriched from blood (not recorded which). The receptors derive from a woman aged 18-30 years who had been exposed to COVID-19.

The count of this clone is one. The chain uses TRBV6-5 and TRBJ2-3; 15 nucleotides match TRBD2. Germline values: CDR1 MNHEY, CDR2 SVGAGI. The CDR3 extends over 16 amino acids. The V gene end was trimmed by 4 bases and the J gene end by 4 bases; junction bases not matched to a gene: 3. As DNA, the CDR3 is TGTGCCAGCAGTTTTGGACTAGCGGGAGGGTCAGATACGCAGTATTTT. The encoded protein is CASSFGLAGGSDTQYF.

This sequence joins TRBV7-2 and TRBJ1-2; 9 positions match TRBD1. Germline trimming cut 4 bases from V and 5 bases from J; bases unmatched to any gene: 11. The CDR3 spans 16 residues. CDR1 is SGHTA, CDR2 FQGNSA, per germline. CDR3 sequence (DNA): TGTGCCAGCAGCTCCACCTTCGGGACAGGGATGTATGGCTACACCTTC. Translation gives CASSSTFGTGMYGYTF. Based on the CDR3 plus reference TRBV7-2 and TRBJ1-2, the full variable domain is GAGVSQSPSNKVTEKGKDVELRCDPISGHTALYWYRQSLGQGLEFLIYFQGNSAPDKSGLPSDRFSAERTGGSVSTLTIQRTQQEDSAVYLCASSSTFGTGMYGYTFGSGTRLTVV.

This chain uses TRBV3-1 (or the pseudogene TRBV3-2) with TRBJ2-7; 11 positions match TRBD2. Germline V gene lookup returns CDR1 LGHDT and CDR2 YNNKEL (reference sequence). Germline trimming cut 3 bases from V and 0 bases from J; bases unmatched to any gene: 16. The CDR3 sequence is 20 residues long. The CDR3, as DNA: TGTGCCAGCAGCCATGACCCCCTTAGCGGGGGGGCGTCAAGCTCCTACGAGCAGTACTTC. It yields the protein CASSHDPLSGGASSSYEQYF.

The DNA for the CDR3 is TGTGCCAGCAGCAAAATAGCGGGAGGGTACGAGCAGTACTTC. Amino acids: CASSKIAGGYEQYF. J is TRBJ2-7 and V is TRBV28; 11 nucleotides agree with TRBD2. V trimming: 6 bases; J trimming: 4 bases; junction bases outside the gene matches: 5. The CDR3 spans 14 residues. Looked up from germline, CDR1 is MDHEN and CDR2 is SYDVKM.

The V call is TRBV28, the J call TRBJ2-6; 7 bases match TRBD2. This CDR3 region has 17 residues. CDR1 and CDR2 (germline): MDHEN, SYDVKM. J gave up 0 bases and V 5 bases, and 7 bases lay outside the gene matches. The CDR3 here is CASSRRAGLSGANVLTF. The CDR3 region has the DNA TGTGCCAGCAGTCGGAGAGCGGGACTCTCTGGGGCCAACGTCCTGACTTTC.

The chain employs TRBV2 and TRBJ2-7, with D possibly TRBD1 on 5 matching bases. Germline loops: CDR1 SNHLY, CDR2 FYNNEI. The V end lost 1 base, the J end lost 2 bases, and 6 bases lay between the germline ends. This CDR3 comprises 13 residues. DNA for the CDR3: TGTGCCAGCAGTGAAGACAGGACCTACGAGCAGTACTTC. This encodes CASSEDRTYEQYF.

This clone is a singleton in its sample. The genes are TRBV7-2 and TRBJ2-1; TRBD1 matches 8 bases. The germline V gene encodes CDR1 SGHTA and CDR2 FQGNSA. The CDR3 spans 17 residues. V lost 3 bases to trimming and J lost 4 bases; unmatched junction nucleotides: 11. The CDR3 DNA reads TGTGCCAGCAGCTTGAGCCGCAGGGGGCTGGGGTACAATGAGCAGTTCTTC. Its translation is CASSLSRRGLGYNEQFF.

The genes are TRBV10-1 and TRBJ2-2; D ambiguous. Germline V gene data show CDR1 as WNHNN and CDR2 as SYGVQD (reference sequence). The CDR3 is made up of 14 amino acids. V was cut by 6 bases and J by 2 bases, with 10 bases left in between. In nucleotides, the CDR3 is TGCGCCAGCAGGCAGGCCTCAAACACCGGGGAGCTGTTTTTT. Translated: CASRQASNTGELFF.

The chain is built from TRBV7-8 and TRBJ2-7, with a tentative D call TRBD1 (5 bases). In germline, CDR1 is SGHVS, CDR2 FQNEAQ. There are 12 residues in the CDR3. V gave up 5 bases and J gave up 4 bases, with 9 bases separating them. The CDR3 DNA follows: TGTGCCAGCAGCCCCAGACAGTACGAGCAGTACTTC. Translated: CASSPRQYEQYF.

This chain uses TRBV19 with TRBJ1-5; TRBD1 might be the D (5 bases). The CDR3 length is 15 residues. Trimming removed 4 bases at V and 2 bases at J, with 12 bases between. Germline V CDR1 and CDR2: LNHDA, SQIVND (reference sequence). CDR3 sequence: CASSRGEGRNQPQHF. The CDR3 DNA reads TGTGCCAGTAGTAGGGGGGAGGGGCGCAATCAGCCCCAGCATTTT.

The chain joins TRBV12-3 or TRBV12-4 to TRBJ1-5; no firm D call. With 6 bases removed from V and 5 bases from J, the gap between germline ends came to 11 bases. CDR3 size: 13 residues. This CDR3 reads CASRPSGDQPQHF. CDR3 sequence (DNA): TGTGCCAGCAGACCTAGCGGCGATCAGCCCCAGCATTTT.

CDR3 region: CASTVQGAGANVLTF. The CDR3 region has the DNA TGTGCCAGCACCGTCCAGGGGGCGGGGGCCAACGTCCTGACTTTC. The chain couples TRBV7-2 to TRBJ2-6; 8 nucleotides agree with TRBD1. Germline CDR1 SGHTA, CDR2 FQGNSA. The CDR3 has 15 residues. With 7 bases clipped from V and 4 bases from J, the junction kept 6 bases outside the gene matches.

The chain joins TRBV5-6 to TRBJ2-7; a possible D gene is TRBD2 (6 bases). CDR1 SGHDT and CDR2 YYEEEE come from the germline V gene. Deletions cut 4 bases from V and 2 bases from J, with 16 bases between. This CDR3 is built from 15 residues. CDR3 nucleotides: TGTGCCAGCAGCCAGACCGGGACTGGCCCCTACGAGCAGTACTTC. Translated, it gives CASSQTGTGPYEQYF.

V usage is TRBV4-1 and J usage is TRBJ2-1, with D perhaps matching TRBD1 (6 bases). This CDR3 is built from 16 residues. Germline-derived CDR1 and CDR2 are MGHRA and YSYEKL. The V gene lost 3 bases and the J gene lost 0 bases, with 12 bases spanning the gap. The CDR3 nucleotides read TGCGCCAGCAGCCACGAGGACAGATTCTCCTACAATGAGCAGTTCTTC. This translates into CASSHEDRFSYNEQFF.

The chain joins TRBV27 to TRBJ2-7; no reliable D call. The germline V and J ends were trimmed by 3 bases and 5 bases, with 17 bases remaining between them. The CDR3 is made up of 15 amino acids. The V gene's germline CDR1 is MNHEY and CDR2 SMNVEV (reference sequence). The CDR3 protein is CASSFSPAGPNEQYF. CDR3 nucleotides: TGTGCCAGCAGTTTCTCCCCGGCAGGTCCTAACGAGCAGTACTTC.

The table lists this clone with a count of one. The V gene is TRBV6-1, the J gene TRBJ2-7; D might be TRBD1 (5 bases). Germline V gives CDR1 MNHNS, CDR2 SASEGT. The CDR3 loop spans 12 amino acids. The V end lost 3 bases, the J end lost 6 bases, and 9 bases lay between the germline ends. Here the CDR3 reads CASSDKGFEQYF. The DNA for the CDR3 is TGTGCCAGCAGTGATAAGGGGTTCGAGCAGTACTTC.

The CDR3 region has the DNA TGTGCCAGCACAAGATGGGGGACAGTCCAAGAGACCCAGTACTTC. It specifies CASTRWGTVQETQYF. The V gene is TRBV2, the J gene TRBJ2-5; TRBD1 matches 7 bases. The CDR3 contains 15 residues. The germline gives CDR1 SNHLY, CDR2 FYNNEI. V lost 7 bases, J lost 1 base, and 9 bases stayed unmatched.

The J gene is TRBJ2-1, the V gene TRBV9, with 10 bases fitting TRBD2. Germline values: CDR1 SGDLS, CDR2 YYNGEE. The CDR3 extends over 19 amino acids. V lost 4 bases, J lost 3 bases, and 16 bases stayed unmatched. The CDR3 protein is CASSSLGTSASLVYNEQFF. CDR3 bases: TGTGCCAGCAGCAGTCTCGGGACTAGCGCGTCATTGGTCTACAATGAGCAGTTCTTC.

The V call is TRBV18, the J call TRBJ1-2; 7 nucleotides align to TRBD1. Germline V gene lookup returns CDR1 KGHSH and CDR2 LQKENI. V lost 3 bases to trimming and J lost 6 bases; unmatched junction nucleotides: 4. The CDR3 covers 13 residues. CDR3 residues: CASSPDRTNGYTF. The CDR3 DNA is TGTGCCAGCTCACCGGACAGGACAAATGGCTACACCTTC.

V usage is TRBV6-5 and J usage is TRBJ1-1; a possible D gene is TRBD1 (6 bases). The CDR3 is 15 residues long. V was shortened by 3 bases and J by 5 bases, with 16 bases between the two germline ends. Germline CDR1 reads MNHEY; CDR2 reads SVGAGI. The CDR3, as DNA: TGTGCCAGCAGTTATTTAGGGGGGGCGAAAACTGAAGCTTTCTTT. Translated, it gives CASSYLGGAKTEAFF.

In its sample, this clone was seen once. V is TRBV5-1 and J is TRBJ1-1; 7 bases map to TRBD1. With V trimmed by 3 bases and J by 2 bases, 7 bases remained unmatched. Germline V gene sequence: CDR1 SGHRS, CDR2 YFSETQ. The CDR3 runs 15 residues. CDR3 amino acids: CASSSYRGVNTEAFF. DNA for the CDR3: TGCGCCAGCAGCTCATACAGGGGTGTTAACACTGAAGCTTTCTTT.

The chain uses TRBV4-3 and TRBJ2-1; tentatively, D is TRBD2 (6 bases). Trimming took 0 bases from V and 8 from J, leaving 14 bases between them. There are 15 residues in the CDR3. The germline V gene has CDR1 LGHNA and CDR2 YSLEER. CDR3 region: CASSQDSGTGDEQFF. In nucleotides, the CDR3 is TGCGCCAGCAGCCAAGATTCCGGAACGGGGGATGAGCAGTTCTTC.

CDR3 coding DNA: TGTGCCAGCAGCCAAGGGGACAGGTCTGCCACCGGGGAGCTGTTTTTT. Its protein product is CASSQGDRSATGELFF. This chain links TRBV4-2 with TRBJ2-2; TRBD1 aligns across 8 bases. V shed 1 base, J shed 4 bases, and the junction held 5 bases outside the gene matches. CDR1 is LGHNA, CDR2 YNFKEQ, per germline. The CDR3 spans 16 residues.

As for this clone: Other DNA variants within this sample encode the same CDR3. V gene TRBV29-1 combines with J gene TRBJ2-7, with 10 bases identical to TRBD1. Germline V gene sequence: CDR1 SQVTM, CDR2 ANQGSEA. J lost 3 bases, V lost 2 bases, and 1 base had no gene match. The CDR3 has 13 residues. The CDR3 DNA reads TGCAGCGTTGAAAGGGACAGGGGCTACGAGCAGTACTTC. The encoded protein is CSVERDRGYEQYF.

The chain is built from TRBV29-1 and TRBJ1-2; 8 bases are a match to TRBD1. Germline V gives CDR1 SQVTM, CDR2 ANQGSEA. The junction had 10 bases not matched to a gene; V was cut back by 5 bases and J by 8 bases. There are 13 residues in the CDR3. CDR3: CSVQGANLQGYTF. As DNA, the CDR3 is TGCAGCGTTCAGGGGGCCAATCTGCAGGGCTACACCTTC. Filled out from reference TRBV29-1 and TRBJ1-2, the complete variable domain reads SAVISQKPSRDICQRGTSLTIQCQVDSQVTMMFWYRQQPGQSLTLIATANQGSEATYESGFVIDKFPISRPNLTFSTLTVSNMSPEDSSIYLCSVQGANLQGYTFGSGTRLTVV.

As for this clone: A junction boundary mismatches the germline segment, possibly from a read error. The chain joins TRBV7-7 to TRBJ1-1; TRBD1 matches 10 bases. CDR1 and CDR2 (germline): SSHAT, FNYEAQ (reference sequence). The CDR3 covers 15 residues. This CDR3 reads CASSPLGQGVNEAFF. The DNA for the CDR3 is TGTGCTAGCAGCCCGCTCGGACAGGGGGTTAATGAAGCTTTCTTT.